The next 20 T cell receptor beta chains were all read from a single sample in a study of T cell clonotyping in hematopoietic cell transplantation. Time point indicated: recipient sample about 28 days before transplant, after cytoreduction. Some clones are missing from TCRdb's copy, which holds only in-frame ones; the method was immunoSEQ multiplex PCR. The sample lists about 36,000 clones, roughly 94% occurring once. The material was peripheral blood mononuclear cells, obtained before stem cell transplant. All receptors derive from a man aged 40-49 years with chronic myeloid leukemia. Some clones in this sample may be carry-over from other donors' samples.

J is TRBJ2-1 and V is TRBV5-6, with 7 bases identical to TRBD2. This CDR3 has 14 amino acids. Germline-derived CDR1 and CDR2 are SGHDT and YYEEEE. V shed 0 bases and J 6 bases; nucleotides not matched to a gene: 3. CDR3 nucleotides: TGTGCCAGCAGCTTGGGGGGACTACCCAATGAGCAGTTCTTC. Encoded protein: CASSLGGLPNEQFF.

CDR3 region: CASSEYAYEQYF. In DNA form, the CDR3 reads TGTGCCAGCAGTGAATACGCATACGAGCAGTACTTC. V gene TRBV2 combines with J gene TRBJ2-7, with unresolved D. The CDR3 is 12 amino acids. Per the germline V gene, CDR1 is SNHLY and CDR2 is FYNNEI. V lost 2 bases and J 4 bases, leaving 6 bases between the germline ends.

DNA of the CDR3: TGTGCCAGTAGTATGCCCGACAGGGCGGAGACCCAGTACTTC. It is translated as CASSMPDRAETQYF. The V gene is TRBV19, the J gene TRBJ2-5; 7 nucleotides align to TRBD1. V trimming: 3 bases; J trimming: 5 bases; junction bases outside the gene matches: 6. The CDR3 length is 14 residues. Germline CDR1 reads LNHDA; CDR2 reads SQIVND (reference sequence).

The chain has TRBV27 and TRBJ2-3; D ambiguous. Per the germline V gene, CDR1 is MNHEY and CDR2 is SMNVEV (reference sequence). Trimming removed 5 bases at V and 6 bases at J, with 12 bases between. CDR3 length equals 13 residues. This chain's CDR3 is CASSPGPWDTQYF. The CDR3 DNA is TGTGCCAGCAGTCCTGGGCCCTGGGATACGCAGTATTTT.

The chain uses TRBV19 and TRBJ1-2; D is unresolved. This CDR3 is 16 amino acids long. In germline, CDR1 is LNHDA, CDR2 SQIVND (reference sequence). V was trimmed by 0 bases and J by 4 bases, leaving 15 bases between them. CDR3 nucleotide sequence: TGTGCCAGTAGTATAGATCGTCCGGGCGGGCGCTATGGCTACACCTTC. Its protein is CASSIDRPGGRYGYTF. The entire variable domain, with the rest obtained from reference TRBV19 and TRBJ1-2, is as follows: DGGITQSPKYLFRKEGQNVTLSCEQNLNHDAMYWYRQDPGQGLRLIYYSQIVNDFQKGDIAEGYSVSREKKESFPLTVTSAQKNPTAFYLCASSIDRPGGRYGYTFGSGTRLTVV.

V usage is TRBV28 and J usage is TRBJ1-1; 8 positions agree with TRBD1. Germline V CDR1 and CDR2: MDHEN, SYDVKM. The CDR3 totals 14 residues. The junction had 5 bases not matched to a gene; V was cut back by 1 base and J by 7 bases. CDR3 coding DNA: TGTGCCAGCAGTTTATTAGAACAGGGGGTTGAAGCTTTCTTT. It is translated as CASSLLEQGVEAFF. Combining the CDR3 with reference TRBV28 and TRBJ1-1 gives the whole variable domain DVKVTQSSRYLVKRTGEKVFLECVQDMDHENMFWYRQDPGLGLRLIYFSYDVKMKEKGDIPEGYSVSREKKERFSLILESASTNQTSMYLCASSLLEQGVEAFFGQGTRLTVV.

CDR3 loop: CASTPLEANVFNYGYTF. Here the CDR3 DNA reads TGTGCCAGCACCCCCCTCGAGGCGAATGTTTTCAACTATGGCTACACCTTC. The chain combines TRBV5-5 with TRBJ1-2; D not certain. This CDR3 has 17 residues. V lost 6 bases to trimming and J lost 2 bases, with 23 bases between them. The germline V gene has CDR1 SGHKS and CDR2 YYEKEE (reference sequence).

The rearrangement uses TRBV2 and TRBJ1-6, with 10 bases that match TRBD1. This CDR3 region has 14 residues. Losses at the gene ends were 4 bases for V and 9 bases for J; bases not matched to a gene: 3. Germline-derived CDR1 and CDR2 are SNHLY and FYNNEI. CDR3 protein: CASSGQGAPSPLHF. For the CDR3, the DNA is TGTGCCAGCAGTGGACAGGGGGCACCTTCACCCCTCCACTTT.

This rearrangement joins TRBV5-1 to TRBJ2-3; 7 nucleotides align to TRBD2. V was pared by 7 bases and J by 3 bases, with 8 bases of the junction left unmatched. CDR3 size: 14 residues. The germline CDR1 and CDR2 sequences are SGHRS and YFSETQ. CDR3 region: CASGGDSGTDTQYF. CDR3 coding DNA: TGCGCCAGCGGGGGGGACTCGGGGACAGATACGCAGTATTTT.

The count of this clone is one. V is TRBV11-3 and J is TRBJ2-7, with a possible D match to TRBD1 (6 bases). The CDR3 is 15 residues long. The germline V and J ends were trimmed by 5 bases and 1 base, with 15 bases remaining between them. Germline assignment: CDR1 SGHNT and CDR2 YENEEA. CDR3 nucleotides: TGTGCCAGCAGCCCAGGACAGAGATATTCCTACGAGCAGTACTTC. It translates to CASSPGQRYSYEQYF.

The chain recombines TRBV4-3 with TRBJ1-1; the match to TRBD1 covers 10 bases. The CDR3 sequence is 13 residues long. Germline CDR1 and CDR2: LGHNA and YSLEER. V gave up 3 bases and J gave up 12 bases; unmatched junction bases: 7. CDR3 DNA: TGCGCCAGCAGCCAGACAGGGGGCCGATGGTCTTTCTTT. It codes for CASSQTGGRWSFF.

The V call is TRBV29-1, the J call TRBJ1-1; a weak D match, TRBD1 (5 bases). Germline V lookup: CDR1 SQVTM, CDR2 ANQGSEA. Trimming took 2 bases from V and 10 from J, leaving 14 bases between them. This CDR3 has 12 amino acids. The CDR3 DNA is TGCAGCGTTGAATGGGGGATGCAGGGAGCTTTCTTT. The encoded protein is CSVEWGMQGAFF.

This clone was counted a few times. The V and J genes are TRBV19 and TRBJ1-2; no firm D call. CDR1 is LNHDA, CDR2 SQIVND, per germline (reference sequence). This CDR3 region has 12 residues. Trimming cost V 3 bases and J 8 bases, with 10 bases left between them. In DNA form, the CDR3 reads TGTGCCAGTAGTATGTCGACGGGGGGCTACACCTTC. As protein: CASSMSTGGYTF. Full variable domain (remainder filled in from reference TRBV19 and TRBJ1-2): DGGITQSPKYLFRKEGQNVTLSCEQNLNHDAMYWYRQDPGQGLRLIYYSQIVNDFQKGDIAEGYSVSREKKESFPLTVTSAQKNPTAFYLCASSMSTGGYTFGSGTRLTVV.

The chain employs TRBV28 and TRBJ1-2; D possibly corresponds to TRBD1 (5 bases). V was shortened by 3 bases and J by 2 bases, with 10 bases between the two germline ends. CDR1 is MDHEN and CDR2 is SYDVKM in the germline V gene. This CDR3 spans 14 amino acids. The CDR3 bases are TGTGCCAGCAGTTTCCCACAGGACAACTATGGCTACACCTTC. Translated, it gives CASSFPQDNYGYTF.

This chain links TRBV5-4 with TRBJ2-7; D perhaps matches TRBD1 (5 bases). Germline lookup yields CDR1 SGHNT and CDR2 YYREEE (reference sequence). The CDR3 contains 12 residues. Trimming took 5 bases from V and 3 from J, leaving 9 bases between them. CDR3 DNA sequence: TGTGCCAGCAGTTTGCAGGGCTACGAGCAGTACTTC. Its protein is CASSLQGYEQYF.

J is TRBJ1-1 and V is TRBV9; TRBD1 might be the D (5 bases). V gave up 6 bases and J gave up 0 bases, with 9 bases separating them. CDR1 is SGDLS, CDR2 YYNGEE, per germline. The CDR3 contains 13 residues. The chain's CDR3 is CASKAGLNTEAFF. DNA for the CDR3: TGTGCCAGCAAAGCGGGGCTGAACACTGAAGCTTTCTTT. Supplemented by reference TRBV9 and TRBJ1-1, the full variable domain reads DSGVTQTPKHLITATGQRVTLRCSPRSGDLSVYWYQQSLDQGLQFLIQYYNGEERAKGNILERFSAQQFPDLHSELNLSSLELGDSALYFCASKAGLNTEAFFGQGTRLTVV.

The chain employs TRBV6-1 and TRBJ1-2; TRBD1 aligns across 11 bases. V trimming: 6 bases; J trimming: 8 bases; junction bases outside the gene matches: 5. CDR3 length: 13 residues. The V gene's germline CDR1 is MNHNS and CDR2 SASEGT. The CDR3 DNA sequence: TGTGCCAGCAGGGTGGACAGGGGGCTGGGCTACACCTTC. It encodes CASRVDRGLGYTF.

The rearrangement joins TRBV10-3 to TRBJ1-2; no reliable D call. Germline V lookup: CDR1 ENHRY, CDR2 SYGVKD. This CDR3 contains 14 residues. V lost 8 bases and J 0 bases, leaving 13 bases between the germline ends. CDR3 DNA sequence: TGTGCCATCGAGGGCGGTAGCTCTAACTATGGCTACACCTTC. It translates to CAIEGGSSNYGYTF.

V is TRBV6-5 and J is TRBJ2-7; D not resolved. CDR1 is MNHEY and CDR2 is SVGAGI in the germline V gene. The length of the CDR3 is 15 residues. V gave up 0 bases and J gave up 2 bases, with 11 bases separating them. Here the CDR3 reads CASSYSGRPTYEQYF. Here the CDR3 DNA reads TGTGCCAGCAGTTACTCTGGGCGACCGACCTACGAGCAGTACTTC.

J is TRBJ2-1 and V is TRBV30, with 7 bases identical to TRBD2. This CDR3 has 12 residues. Germline V gene sequence: CDR1 GTSNPN, CDR2 SVGIG (reference sequence). Trimming at V came to 2 bases and at J to 5 bases, leaving 0 bases not matched to a gene. The CDR3 sequence is CAWSLADNEQFF. CDR3 coding DNA: TGTGCCTGGAGTCTAGCGGACAATGAGCAGTTCTTC.